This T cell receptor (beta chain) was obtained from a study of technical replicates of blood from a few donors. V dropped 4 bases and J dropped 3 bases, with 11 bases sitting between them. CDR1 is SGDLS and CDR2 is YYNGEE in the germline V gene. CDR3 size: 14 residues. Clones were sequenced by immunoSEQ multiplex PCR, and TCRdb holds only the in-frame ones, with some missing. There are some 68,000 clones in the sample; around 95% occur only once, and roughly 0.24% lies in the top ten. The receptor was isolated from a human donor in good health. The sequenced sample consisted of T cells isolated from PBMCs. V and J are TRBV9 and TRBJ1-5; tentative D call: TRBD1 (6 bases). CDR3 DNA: TGTGCCAGCAGCCCAAGGGACATCAATCAGCCCCAGCATTTT. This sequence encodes CASSPRDINQPQHF.